This T cell receptor beta chain is drawn from a study of tumor-infiltrating lymphocytes in primary liver carcinoma. Whole-study context: Productive TCRbeta reads per sample were roughly 3.5 to 8 million, not differing by tissue. The study's findings and limits: Relative to blood, tumors carried a significantly larger fraction of the repertoire in their top 250 clones (p = 0.039). Merely some 8-24% of top clones spanned all five tumor regions.

Turning to this clonotype: Its specificity is unknown.

In germline, CDR1 is SGHAT, CDR2 FQNNGV. There are 16 residues in the CDR3. V gave up 5 bases and J gave up 5 bases, with 21 bases separating them. Total RNA amounting to 500 ng was the source from which TCR beta cDNA was made with a constant-region primer. ARM-PCR, slightly modified, supplied the TCR beta libraries through three nested multiplex PCR rounds. It was with TRBV1-TRBV30 forward primers and a C-beta reverse primer that the first two PCR rounds were run, at around 10 cycles each. Each CDR3 protein gets one entry after TCRdb re-called the multiplex PCR reads with MiXCR. The data show under 50,000 distinct CDR3 sequences, less than 75% seen once. Co-extraction of both nucleic acids (RNA and DNA) used roughly 18-32 mg of unsorted bulk tissue. Five separate regions of each tumor underwent sampling.

The chain recombines TRBV11-2 with TRBJ1-1; no reliable D call. The receptor was isolated from a man in his forties with primary liver carcinoma and hepatitis B virus infection. Sequencing used liver tumor tissue from sampling region 5. Stated subset: tumor region T5, tumor centre. This CDR3 is CASSKNWVAALTEAFF. CDR3 nucleotides: TGTGCCAGCAGCAAAAACTGGGTGGCGGCACTAACTGAAGCTTTCTTT.